The 21 T cell receptor beta chains given below trace back to one sample, sequenced in a study of PD-1 blockade in classical Hodgkin lymphoma. All the patients suffered relapse after autologous stem cell transplantation, and brentuximab vedotin exposure differed. Measured with immunoSEQ multiplex PCR; TCRdb has only the in-frame clones, and not every one. This sample has 20,000 to 25,000 clones, with 71% found just once. This specimen consisted of peripheral blood mononuclear cells (PBMCs), obtained at baseline. The receptors were gathered from a human donor with classical Hodgkin lymphoma.

The chain links TRBV7-2 to TRBJ2-3; 14 bases agree with TRBD2. The CDR3 runs to 17 residues. Per the germline V gene, CDR1 is SGHTA and CDR2 is FQGNSA. V was clipped by 3 bases and J by 0 bases; unmatched bases: 2. The CDR3 region has the DNA TGTGCCAGCAGCTTGGGGACTAGCGGGGGAAGCACAGATACGCAGTATTTT. Protein: CASSLGTSGGSTDTQYF.

The chain uses TRBV2 and TRBJ2-1, with TRBD2 matching over 9 bases. Trimming removed 2 bases from V and 15 bases from J; junction bases left unmatched: 5. Germline V gene lookup returns CDR1 SNHLY and CDR2 FYNNEI. The CDR3 has 12 residues. CDR3 in amino acids: CASSERGLAAFF. CDR3 DNA: TGTGCCAGCAGTGAAAGGGGACTAGCCGCGTTCTTC.

J is TRBJ2-3 and V is TRBV28; TRBD2 matches 11 bases. The V gene end was trimmed by 6 bases and the J gene end by 2 bases; junction bases not matched to a gene: 7. The CDR3 spans 16 residues. Germline V CDR1 and CDR2: MDHEN, SYDVKM. In nucleotides, the CDR3 is TGTGCCAGCAGCTCAACTAGCGGGAGTCCCACAGATACGCAGTATTTT. Protein sequence: CASSSTSGSPTDTQYF.

This CDR3 reads CASSPDGVNTEAFF. The CDR3 nucleotides read TGTGCCAGCAGCCCAGACGGGGTGAACACTGAAGCTTTCTTT. The genes are TRBV28 and TRBJ1-1; D unclear. The ends were cut back, 6 bases at V and 0 bases at J, with 11 bases in the middle. The CDR3 has 14 amino acids. Germline V gene lookup returns CDR1 MDHEN and CDR2 SYDVKM.

J is TRBJ1-2 and V is TRBV9; no clear D gene. Trimming took 0 bases from V and 8 from J, leaving 17 bases between them. Germline V gene data show CDR1 as SGDLS and CDR2 as YYNGEE. The CDR3 sequence is 15 residues long. CDR3 protein: CASSVGAPIGGGYTF. CDR3 in DNA: TGTGCCAGCAGCGTAGGCGCCCCAATCGGCGGGGGCTACACCTTC.

This rearrangement joins TRBV5-1 to TRBJ2-7; 9 positions match TRBD1. The CDR3 totals 16 residues. Germline V gene data show CDR1 as SGHRS and CDR2 as YFSETQ. The V gene end was trimmed by 2 bases and the J gene end by 5 bases; junction bases not matched to a gene: 11. This CDR3 is CASSLTPGQGTHEQYF. The CDR3 DNA reads as TGCGCCAGCAGCTTAACGCCGGGACAGGGTACACACGAGCAGTACTTC.

The CDR3 coding sequence is TGTGCCAGCAGACCTCCAGGACGGCCAGATGGCTACACCTTC. This codes for CASRPPGRPDGYTF. The J gene is TRBJ1-2, the V gene TRBV28; D is undetermined. V was clipped by 6 bases and J by 6 bases, with 17 bases between them. This CDR3 contains 14 residues. Germline CDR1 reads MDHEN; CDR2 reads SYDVKM.

This clone was detected a few times. The rearrangement uses TRBV11-2 and TRBJ2-2; D may correspond to TRBD1 or TRBD2 (5 bases each). The CDR3 sequence is 18 residues long. CDR1 and CDR2 (germline): SGHAT, FQNNGV. Trimming pared 2 bases from V and 5 bases from J, leaving 21 bases between. The CDR3 nucleotides read TGTGCCAGCAGCTTAAGGTTATTCTGGGACCGAGGAACCGGGGAGCTGTTTTTT. Protein product: CASSLRLFWDRGTGELFF.

This chain connects TRBV7-8 to TRBJ2-1, with no clear D. Trimming removed 4 bases from V and 7 bases from J, with 11 bases in between. Germline values: CDR1 SGHVS, CDR2 FQNEAQ. The CDR3 consists of 13 residues. As DNA, the CDR3 is TGTGCCAGCAGCTGGAGTGGCCGGAATGAGCAGTTCTTC. Its translation is CASSWSGRNEQFF. The full variable domain, rest sourced from reference TRBV7-8 and TRBJ2-1, is GAGVSQSPRYKVAKRGQDVALRCDPISGHVSLFWYQQALGQGPEFLTYFQNEAQLDKSGLPSDRFFAERPEGSVSTLKIQRTQQEDSAVYLCASSWSGRNEQFFGPGTRLTVL.

This clone is judged medium-sized. The V and J genes are TRBV5-6 and TRBJ1-2; a possible D gene is TRBD1 (5 bases). This CDR3 has 14 residues. Germline V gene lookup returns CDR1 SGHDT and CDR2 YYEEEE. Trimming cost V 1 base and J 8 bases, with 15 bases left between them. In DNA form, the CDR3 reads TGTGCCAGCAGCTTGAGGGGTATAGGGGTAGGCTACACCTTC. This sequence encodes CASSLRGIGVGYTF.

The gene calls are TRBV5-1 and TRBJ1-2; no firm D call. The CDR3 runs to 13 residues. Trimming pared 0 bases from V and 8 bases from J, leaving 11 bases between. Germline V gives CDR1 SGHRS, CDR2 YFSETQ. The CDR3 DNA is TGCGCCAGCAGCTTGGCCGGGTTGGGAGGCTACACCTTC. The encoded protein is CASSLAGLGGYTF.

As to this clone: Relative to the germline gene, one junction end is altered; a read error may explain this. V gene TRBV7-2 combines with J gene TRBJ2-1; D is ambiguous. The CDR3 totals 10 residues. Germline V CDR1 and CDR2: SGHTA, FQGNSA. The CDR3 loop reads CASSYHEQFF. The CDR3 nucleotides are TGTGCCAGCAGCTACCATGAGCAGTTCTTC.

The CDR3 nucleotides read TGTGCCAGCAGTTACTCGCGGACAATGTTGAACACTGAAGCTTTCTTT. Its translation is CASSYSRTMLNTEAFF. The rearrangement links TRBV6-5 to TRBJ1-1, with D perhaps matching TRBD1 (5 bases). Germline CDR1 MNHEY, CDR2 SVGAGI. The CDR3 totals 16 residues. The ends were cut back, 0 bases at V and 0 bases at J, with 11 bases in the middle.

This clone was observed a few times. The DNA of the CDR3 is TGTGCCAGCAGTTTGTCGGGACAGGGACTATCTAGCACAGATACGCAGTATTTT. Translation gives CASSLSGQGLSSTDTQYF. The chain combines TRBV28 with TRBJ2-3; 9 bases fit TRBD1. Unmatched junction bases numbered 10, after V lost 3 bases and J lost 0 bases. Germline CDR1 MDHEN, CDR2 SYDVKM. The CDR3 spans 18 residues.

The chain has TRBV18 and TRBJ2-3, with D possibly TRBD1 on 6 matching bases. The V end was cut by 3 bases, the J end by 2 bases, with 12 bases between. Per germline, CDR1 KGHSH and CDR2 LQKENI. The CDR3 totals 15 residues. The CDR3 coding sequence is TGTGCCAGCTCACCCCGGGACACCGACACAGATACGCAGTATTTT. Translating it yields CASSPRDTDTDTQYF. Variable domain in full (rest from reference TRBV18 and TRBJ2-3): NAGVMQNPRHLVRRRGQEARLRCSPMKGHSHVYWYRQLPEEGLKFMVYLQKENIIDESGMPKERFSAEFPKEGPSILRIQQVVRGDSAAYFCASSPRDTDTDTQYFGPGTRLTVL.

The genes are TRBV7-9 and TRBJ2-3, with 7 bases identical to TRBD1. The CDR3 is 16 amino acids. Germline assignment: CDR1 SEHNR and CDR2 FQNEAQ (reference sequence). The V gene end was trimmed by 6 bases and the J gene end by 2 bases; junction bases not matched to a gene: 11. The CDR3 loop reads CASRSTRTGSTDTQYF. The CDR3 DNA follows: TGTGCCAGCAGGTCAACCCGGACAGGATCCACAGATACGCAGTATTTT.

V and J are TRBV18 and TRBJ2-7, with D perhaps matching TRBD1 or TRBD2 (6 bases each). Trimming took off 3 bases at V and 0 bases at J, with 12 bases between the two ends. Germline CDR1 and CDR2: KGHSH and LQKENI. There are 15 residues in the CDR3. DNA of the CDR3: TGTGCCAGCTCACCCCTAGGGGGACTCTCCTACGAGCAGTACGTC. It is translated as CASSPLGGLSYEQYV.

The V and J genes are TRBV4-3 and TRBJ1-5, with D perhaps matching TRBD1 (6 bases). The germline gives CDR1 LGHNA, CDR2 YSLEER. Trimming took 2 bases from V and 0 from J, leaving 14 bases between them. This CDR3 region has 17 residues. The CDR3 coding sequence is TGCGCCAGCAGCCAAAATAGACAGGCGAATAGCAATCAGCCCCAGCATTTT. It is translated as CASSQNRQANSNQPQHF.

The chain combines TRBV27 with TRBJ1-5, with 8 positions matching TRBD1. The germline V gene has CDR1 MNHEY and CDR2 SMNVEV (reference sequence). V shed 4 bases and J 10 bases; nucleotides not matched to a gene: 21. This CDR3 has 18 amino acids. The CDR3 sequence: CASSSILNHRGMEVPQHF. The CDR3 region has the DNA TGTGCCAGCAGTTCAATTCTGAACCACAGGGGGATGGAGGTTCCCCAGCATTTT.

The chain combines TRBV11-2 with TRBJ1-1, with D perhaps TRBD1 (5 bases). V lost 1 base to trimming and J lost 5 bases, with 14 bases between them. From germline, CDR1 is SGHAT and CDR2 FQNNGV. The CDR3 contains 15 residues. The CDR3 bases are TGTGCCAGCAGCTTAGTCCAGGGTGTGATTACTGAAGCTTTCTTT. It is translated as CASSLVQGVITEAFF.

The J gene is TRBJ1-6, the V gene TRBV27, with D hard to call. Trimming left V 5 bases short and J 5 bases short, with 16 bases between. Per the germline V gene, CDR1 is MNHEY and CDR2 is SMNVEV (reference sequence). The CDR3 consists of 16 residues. In DNA form, the CDR3 reads TGTGCCAGCAGTCCCCACTCCGTTTTCGATAATTCACCCCTCCACTTT. It specifies CASSPHSVFDNSPLHF.